Shown below are 21 T cell receptor beta chains from a single sample sequenced in a study of shared clonotypes between healthy human individuals. CD8 cells classed as naive were CD45RO-negative and positively selected for CCR7, excluding terminally differentiated effector memory CD45RA+ cells. Some clones are missing from TCRdb's copy, which holds only in-frame ones; the method was immunoSEQ multiplex PCR. Of around 2.1 million clones in the sample, about 92% were seen once. Sequencing was carried out using naive CD8+ T cells from PBMCs. These receptors came from a man aged 18 to 30 in good health. Some clones in this sample may be carry-over from other donors' samples.

The rearrangement uses TRBV27 and TRBJ2-1; D gene uncertain. Trimming removed 7 bases from V and 2 bases from J, with 12 bases in between. CDR1 is MNHEY, CDR2 SMNVEV, per germline (reference sequence). The CDR3 runs to 14 residues. CDR3 sequence reads: CASTPKHPYNEQFF. DNA of the CDR3: TGTGCCAGCACCCCGAAGCATCCCTACAATGAGCAGTTCTTC.

V and J are TRBV2 and TRBJ2-3, with 12 positions matching TRBD2. This CDR3 is built from 19 residues. Germline assignment: CDR1 SNHLY and CDR2 FYNNEI. Unmatched junction bases numbered 12, after V lost 3 bases and J lost 2 bases. The CDR3 is CASSDTSGRTQPYTDTQYF. CDR3 DNA sequence: TGTGCCAGCAGTGACACTAGCGGGAGGACCCAACCTTACACAGATACGCAGTATTTT.

The genes are TRBV4-1 and TRBJ1-5; D uncertain. The CDR3 contains 12 residues. Germline V lookup: CDR1 MGHRA, CDR2 YSYEKL. The ends were cut back, 3 bases at V and 3 bases at J, with 3 bases in the middle. The CDR3: CASSHLNQPQHF. The CDR3 DNA sequence: TGCGCCAGCAGCCACCTCAATCAGCCCCAGCATTTT.

A remark on this clone: Distinct nucleotide sequences in the sample also encode this CDR3. This chain connects TRBV19 to TRBJ1-1; D is possibly TRBD1 (6 bases). V lost 0 bases and J 0 bases, leaving 11 bases between the germline ends. Germline assignment: CDR1 LNHDA and CDR2 SQIVND (reference sequence). The CDR3 runs 16 residues. The CDR3 spells CASSIDREGVNTEAFF. The CDR3 DNA reads as TGTGCCAGTAGTATAGATCGTGAGGGGGTGAACACTGAAGCTTTCTTT.

The chain uses TRBV19 and TRBJ1-1; D perhaps matches TRBD1 (5 bases). Germline V gives CDR1 LNHDA, CDR2 SQIVND (reference sequence). The length of the CDR3 is 13 residues. V dropped 3 bases and J dropped 3 bases, with 8 bases sitting between them. CDR3 protein: CASSMGVDTEAFF. CDR3 DNA sequence: TGTGCCAGTAGTATGGGGGTAGACACTGAAGCTTTCTTT.

The J gene is TRBJ2-7, the V gene TRBV4-2, with D perhaps matching TRBD1 (5 bases). In germline, CDR1 is LGHNA, CDR2 YNFKEQ. Trimming removed 3 bases from V and 2 bases from J, with 14 bases in between. This CDR3 is built from 15 residues. CDR3 coding DNA: TGTGCCAGCAGCCACGCCGGAGAAGGGGCCTACGAGCAGTACTTC. Its translation is CASSHAGEGAYEQYF.

V usage is TRBV13 and J usage is TRBJ2-7; D call uncertain. The ends were cut back, 5 bases at V and 0 bases at J, with 8 bases in the middle. CDR1 PRHDT and CDR2 FYEKMQ come from the germline V gene (reference sequence). This CDR3 region has 13 residues. The CDR3: CASSPVGSYEQYF. In DNA, the CDR3 is TGTGCCAGCAGCCCAGTGGGCTCCTACGAGCAGTACTTC. The complete variable domain, with remaining parts taken from reference TRBV13 and TRBJ2-7, reads AAGVIQSPRHLIKEKRETATLKCYPIPRHDTVYWYQQGPGQDPQFLISFYEKMQSDKGSIPDRFSAQQFSDYHSELNMSSLELGDSALYFCASSPVGSYEQYFGPGTRLTVT.

The gene calls are TRBV6-6 and TRBJ2-1, with D tentatively TRBD2 (5 bases). The CDR3 contains 16 residues. V shed 5 bases and J shed 4 bases, with 18 bases lying between them. Germline V gene data show CDR1 as MNHNY and CDR2 as SVGAGI (reference sequence). CDR3 residues: CASSPGLPEMYNEQFF. Here the CDR3 DNA reads TGTGCCAGCAGTCCAGGACTGCCCGAGATGTACAATGAGCAGTTCTTC.

The chain recombines TRBV7-2 with TRBJ2-7, with TRBD2 identical over 11 bases. There are 16 residues in the CDR3. V lost 1 base and J lost 6; bases outside the gene matches: 8. The germline CDR1 and CDR2 sequences are SGHTA and FQGNSA. This CDR3 reads CASSLGRLAGGGEQYF. CDR3 nucleotide sequence: TGTGCCAGCAGCTTAGGTCGTCTAGCGGGAGGCGGCGAGCAGTACTTC.

In this sample, this clone turned up once. Other DNA variants within this sample encode the same CDR3. The V gene is TRBV9, the J gene TRBJ1-2; D unresolved. This CDR3 spans 12 amino acids. Germline CDR1 and CDR2: SGDLS and YYNGEE. Trimming pared 3 bases from V and 4 bases from J, leaving 7 bases between. The CDR3 DNA reads TGTGCCAGCAGCGCGGACGGCTATGGCTACACCTTC. Translation: CASSADGYGYTF.

The genes are TRBV11-2 and TRBJ1-2, with unresolved D. The V end lost 9 bases, the J end lost 8 bases, and 10 bases lay between the germline ends. Germline V gene data show CDR1 as SGHAT and CDR2 as FQNNGV. This CDR3 has 10 amino acids. The chain's CDR3 is CASYGRGYTF. The CDR3 DNA follows: TGTGCCAGTTACGGGAGAGGCTACACCTTC.

The rearrangement uses TRBV7-8 and TRBJ2-3, with 10 bases identical to TRBD2. The CDR3 sequence is 16 residues long. V shed 4 bases and J 4 bases; nucleotides not matched to a gene: 8. Germline V gene sequence: CDR1 SGHVS, CDR2 FQNEAQ. CDR3 amino acids: CASSSRSSGSPDTQYF. The CDR3 nucleotides read TGTGCCAGCAGCTCCCGTTCTAGCGGGAGCCCAGATACGCAGTATTTT.

V is TRBV27 and J is TRBJ2-1; TRBD1 is a possible D gene (6 bases). V was pared by 11 bases and J by 10 bases, with 21 bases between. CDR1 is MNHEY, CDR2 SMNVEV, per germline (reference sequence). The length of the CDR3 is 13 residues. This CDR3 reads CASTGSPGEEQFF. The CDR3 DNA sequence: TGTGCCTCGACAGGAAGCCCTGGGGAGGAGCAGTTCTTC.

This clone was seen only once. The rearrangement uses TRBV4-1 and TRBJ2-1, with D tentatively TRBD2 (5 bases). Trimming stripped 0 bases from V and 10 bases from J, with 7 bases between. This CDR3 region has 12 residues. Germline V CDR1 and CDR2: MGHRA, YSYEKL. The DNA for the CDR3 is TGCGCCAGCAGCCAAGATGGGGAGGAGCAGTTCTTC. Its translation: CASSQDGEEQFF.

The genes are TRBV7-2 and TRBJ2-3; TRBD2 is a possible D gene (5 bases). The CDR3 contains 17 residues. V lost 1 base, J lost 6 bases, and 20 bases lay in between. Germline V gene data show CDR1 as SGHTA and CDR2 as FQGNSA. This CDR3 is CASSLDRQTRTGDTQYF. The CDR3, as DNA: TGTGCCAGCAGCTTAGATCGCCAGACCAGGACTGGGGATACGCAGTATTTT.

The V call is TRBV7-6, the J call TRBJ2-2; D possibly corresponds to TRBD1 (6 bases). V was shortened by 2 bases and J by 4 bases, with 14 bases between the two germline ends. The CDR3 is 16 amino acids. Germline V gene sequence: CDR1 SGHVS, CDR2 FNYEAQ. The CDR3 protein is CASSLPGEMGTGELFF. The CDR3 DNA sequence: TGTGCCAGCAGCTTACCAGGGGAAATGGGCACCGGGGAGCTGTTTTTT.

The rearrangement joins TRBV28 to TRBJ1-1; possible D gene TRBD1, 5 bases. The CDR3 totals 15 residues. The V gene lost 6 bases and the J gene lost 5 bases, with 19 bases spanning the gap. Per germline, CDR1 MDHEN and CDR2 SYDVKM. CDR3 residues: CASSRYRTTWTEAFF. CDR3 nucleotides: TGTGCCAGCAGCAGATACAGGACCACGTGGACTGAAGCTTTCTTT.

V usage is TRBV29-1 and J usage is TRBJ2-5; D call uncertain. Germline CDR1 SQVTM, CDR2 ANQGSEA. The CDR3 totals 14 residues. V shed 3 bases and J shed 2 bases, with 13 bases lying between them. The CDR3 spells CSVDLDRPQETQYF. The CDR3 region has the DNA TGCAGCGTTGATTTGGACCGGCCTCAAGAGACCCAGTACTTC.

The chain uses TRBV27 and TRBJ1-1; D call uncertain. Trimming cost V 3 bases and J 0 bases, with 17 bases left between them. The CDR3 sequence is 17 residues long. Germline V CDR1 and CDR2: MNHEY, SMNVEV (reference sequence). DNA of the CDR3: TGTGCCAGCAGTTTTAGTCGGGCCGTCTTCATGAACACTGAAGCTTTCTTT. Amino acids: CASSFSRAVFMNTEAFF.

Only one count was recorded for this clone. This chain joins TRBV19 and TRBJ2-1, with 9 bases fitting TRBD2. Germline-derived CDR1 and CDR2 are LNHDA and SQIVND (reference sequence). V lost 4 bases, J lost 6 bases, and 4 bases stayed unmatched. The CDR3 is 14 amino acids. The CDR3 loop is CASSRGGRVNEQFF. In DNA form, the CDR3 reads TGTGCCAGTAGTAGAGGCGGGAGGGTCAATGAGCAGTTCTTC.

The chain is built from TRBV4-3 and TRBJ1-1, with 10 positions matching TRBD1. This CDR3 has 16 residues. Germline V lookup: CDR1 LGHNA, CDR2 YSLEER. Germline trimming cut 5 bases from V and 6 bases from J; bases unmatched to any gene: 12. The CDR3 nucleotides read TGCGCCAGCAGCGACAGGGGGCGGAGTGTGTCCGCTGAAGCTTTCTTT. This gives the protein CASSDRGRSVSAEAFF.